These 32 T cell receptor beta chains came from one sample sequenced in a study of regulatory T cells in long-lasting Graves disease. HTBI primers from iRepertoire and Arm-PCR of CDR3 regions yielded the TCR beta libraries. From the multiplex PCR reads, TCRdb called clonotypes with MiXCR, one entry per CDR3 protein. The repertoire holds around 460,000 distinct CDR3 sequences, around a fifth seen once, with approximately 6.4% in the top ten. Time point of the sample: persistent/refractory GD, antithyroid drugs over 5 years with positive TRAb. With RNA extracted from PBMCs as input, the TCR library was made. The sample in question was peripheral blood mononuclear cells (PBMCs), obtained when the disease was refractory, from a patient treated with antithyroid drugs. The receptors originated from a female donor with Graves disease.

This clonotype has a handful of counts. This rearrangement joins TRBV5-1 to TRBJ1-1; D may be TRBD1 (5 bases). CDR1 and CDR2 from the germline V gene are SGHRS and YFSETQ. Trimming left V 4 bases short and J 3 bases short, with 22 bases between. CDR3 length: 17 amino acids. The CDR3 loop is CASSLGWGDYEDTEAFF. CDR3 coding DNA: TGCGCCAGCAGCCTGGGGTGGGGGGACTATGAAGACACTGAAGCTTTCTTT.

The CDR3 region is CASSQDRSQAPSGNTIYF. In nucleotides, the CDR3 is TGTGCCAGCAGCCAAGATAGGAGCCAGGCCCCCTCTGGAAACACCATATATTTT. V gene TRBV4-2 combines with J gene TRBJ1-3, with unresolved D. V dropped 0 bases and J dropped 0 bases, with 15 bases sitting between them. Germline assignment: CDR1 LGHNA and CDR2 YNFKEQ. The CDR3 has 18 amino acids.

This chain joins TRBV6-2 or TRBV6-3 and TRBJ2-2, with 10 positions matching TRBD2. The length of the CDR3 is 19 residues. CDR1 MNHEY and CDR2 SVGEGT come from the germline V gene. After removal of 2 bases from V and 0 bases from J, the junction contained 9 bases not matched to a gene. The CDR3 region has the DNA TGTGCCAGCAGTTACCGTCCGGGACTAGCGTTCGCGAACACCGGGGAGCTGTTTTTT. Translation: CASSYRPGLAFANTGELFF.

This clonotype was seen at least ten times. The chain uses TRBV27 and TRBJ2-7; D might be TRBD1 or TRBD2, each matching 5 bases. Trimming took off 4 bases at V and 3 bases at J, with 13 bases between the two ends. The germline V gene encodes CDR1 MNHEY and CDR2 SMNVEV (reference sequence). The CDR3 extends over 14 amino acids. The CDR3 reads CASSSGTKNYEQYF. The CDR3 DNA reads TGTGCCAGCAGTTCCGGGACGAAAAACTACGAGCAGTACTTC.

This chain uses TRBV3-1 with TRBJ2-5, with 7 positions matching TRBD2. Germline loops: CDR1 LGHDT, CDR2 YNNKEL (reference sequence). V trimming: 4 bases; J trimming: 1 base; junction bases outside the gene matches: 12. CDR3 size: 17 residues. CDR3 loop: CASSLLYGLAAQETQYF. Here the CDR3 DNA reads TGTGCCAGCAGCCTCCTATACGGGCTAGCGGCCCAAGAGACCCAGTACTTC.

This clonotype was seen many times. The genes are TRBV28 and TRBJ2-5, with D perhaps matching TRBD2 (6 bases). The germline V and J ends were trimmed by 0 bases and 5 bases, with 13 bases remaining between them. This CDR3 has 15 residues. The germline gives CDR1 MDHEN, CDR2 SYDVKM. Here the CDR3 reads CASSLWGTPGETQYF. CDR3 DNA sequence: TGTGCCAGCAGTTTATGGGGGACTCCGGGGGAGACCCAGTACTTC. The full variable domain, with the rest looked up from reference TRBV28 and TRBJ2-5, is DVKVTQSSRYLVKRTGEKVFLECVQDMDHENMFWYRQDPGLGLRLIYFSYDVKMKEKGDIPEGYSVSREKKERFSLILESASTNQTSMYLCASSLWGTPGETQYFGPGTRLLVL.

This clonotype was counted ten times or more. This sequence joins TRBV28 and TRBJ1-1; maybe TRBD1 (6 bases). The CDR3 consists of 16 residues. The germline V gene encodes CDR1 MDHEN and CDR2 SYDVKM. Trimming took 5 bases from V and 0 from J, leaving 16 bases between them. CDR3 sequence: CASSPRTVLMNTEAFF. The CDR3 DNA follows: TGTGCCAGCAGTCCCCGGACAGTCCTCATGAACACTGAAGCTTTCTTT.

The rearrangement joins TRBV5-4 to TRBJ2-2; D is possibly TRBD2 (7 bases). The CDR3 sequence is 15 residues long. Deletions cut 2 bases from V and 5 bases from J, with 13 bases between. Germline CDR1 and CDR2: SGHNT and YYREEE (reference sequence). CDR3 sequence: CASSFMGGRTGELFF. In nucleotides, the CDR3 is TGTGCCAGCAGCTTCATGGGGGGGCGGACCGGGGAGCTGTTTTTT. Looking up the rest from reference TRBV5-4 and TRBJ2-2 gives the full variable domain: ETGVTQSPTHLIKTRGQQVTLRCSSQSGHNTVSWYQQALGQGPQFIFQYYREEENGRGNFPPRFSGLQFPNYSSELNVNALELDDSALYLCASSFMGGRTGELFFGEGSRLTVL.

This clonotype was counted ten times or more. V and J are TRBV7-2 and TRBJ2-7; 12 bases are a match to TRBD1. The CDR3 extends over 15 amino acids. CDR1 SGHTA and CDR2 FQGNSA come from the germline V gene. V lost 3 bases, J lost 3 bases, and 3 bases stayed unmatched. The CDR3 is CASSLGTGGFYEQYF. CDR3 DNA sequence: TGTGCCAGCAGCTTGGGGACAGGGGGCTTCTACGAGCAGTACTTC.

The chain carries TRBV6-1 and TRBJ1-3; the D is unclear. The ends were cut back, 6 bases at V and 2 bases at J, with 5 bases in the middle. The CDR3 is 12 amino acids. Germline CDR1 and CDR2: MNHNS and SASEGT. The CDR3 DNA sequence: TGTGCCAGCAGCGCGACTGGAAACACCATATATTTT. This gives the protein CASSATGNTIYF.

This clonotype occurred a few times. This chain links TRBV30 with TRBJ1-1, with D perhaps matching TRBD1 (6 bases). The CDR3 extends over 14 amino acids. The V gene's germline CDR1 is GTSNPN and CDR2 SVGIG (reference sequence). Trimming left V 5 bases short and J 1 base short, with 14 bases between. The CDR3, as DNA: TGTGCCTGGGTGCCGGGACAAACGAACACTGAAGCTTTCTTT. Protein product: CAWVPGQTNTEAFF.

This clonotype was counted ten times or more. The J gene is TRBJ2-2, the V gene TRBV28, with D perhaps TRBD1 (5 bases). V was trimmed by 5 bases and J by 1 base, leaving 14 bases between them. Per germline, CDR1 MDHEN and CDR2 SYDVKM. The length of the CDR3 is 16 residues. The CDR3 loop is CASSRFGARNTGELFF. CDR3 bases: TGTGCCAGCAGTAGGTTTGGGGCGCGGAACACCGGGGAGCTGTTTTTT. The full variable domain, its missing parts supplied by reference TRBV28 and TRBJ2-2, is DVKVTQSSRYLVKRTGEKVFLECVQDMDHENMFWYRQDPGLGLRLIYFSYDVKMKEKGDIPEGYSVSREKKERFSLILESASTNQTSMYLCASSRFGARNTGELFFGEGSRLTVL.

V and J are TRBV27 and TRBJ1-2; D might be TRBD1 (5 bases). Trimming removed 4 bases at V and 8 bases at J, with 17 bases between. Germline-derived CDR1 and CDR2 are MNHEY and SMNVEV (reference sequence). This CDR3 is 14 amino acids long. The CDR3 protein is CASSWGGELGGYTF. CDR3 DNA sequence: TGTGCCAGCAGTTGGGGGGGGGAGCTGGGCGGCTACACCTTC.

The chain has TRBV7-2 and TRBJ2-7; D might be TRBD1 (6 bases). The CDR3 is 15 residues long. Germline V gene data show CDR1 as SGHTA and CDR2 as FQGNSA. Deletions cut 2 bases from V and 3 bases from J, with 14 bases between. The CDR3 DNA follows: TGTGCCAGCAGCTTATTGTCCCAGGGGAACTACGAGCAGTACTTC. As protein: CASSLLSQGNYEQYF.

This clonotype showed up many times. The V gene is TRBV19, the J gene TRBJ1-1, with 8 positions matching TRBD1. V dropped 4 bases and J dropped 3; count of bases not matched to a gene: 1. The V gene's germline CDR1 is LNHDA and CDR2 SQIVND (reference sequence). This CDR3 region has 13 residues. For the CDR3, the DNA is TGTGCCAGTAGTACGACAGGGGACACTGAAGCTTTCTTT. It specifies CASSTTGDTEAFF.

This clonotype was seen a handful of times. The chain combines TRBV19 with TRBJ2-2, with D unclear. The length of the CDR3 is 15 residues. V lost 4 bases to trimming and J lost 4 bases, with 13 bases between them. CDR1 is LNHDA, CDR2 SQIVND, per germline (reference sequence). The CDR3: CASSKLGRSTGELFF. CDR3 nucleotides: TGTGCCAGTAGTAAGCTAGGACGGAGCACCGGGGAGCTGTTTTTT.

This clonotype was found many times. CDR3 DNA: TGTGCCACCAGTGACGAGGCGGGACAGCCCCAGCATTTT. It yields the protein CATSDEAGQPQHF. V is TRBV24-1 and J is TRBJ1-5; unclear D gene. Germline lookup yields CDR1 KGHDR and CDR2 SFDVKD. This CDR3 contains 13 residues. The ends were cut back, 4 bases at V and 7 bases at J, with 10 bases in the middle.

V gene TRBV29-1 combines with J gene TRBJ2-7; D gene unclear. The germline V gene encodes CDR1 SQVTM and CDR2 ANQGSEA. The CDR3 sequence is 11 residues long. Trimming shortened V by 6 bases and J by 5 bases, and 11 bases separated the two germline ends. The CDR3 sequence: CSVALADEQYF. CDR3 sequence (DNA): TGCAGCGTCGCATTAGCTGACGAGCAGTACTTC.

This clonotype was found many times. The chain carries TRBV11-2 and TRBJ2-7, with unresolved D. Germline CDR1 reads SGHAT; CDR2 reads FQNNGV. Trimming removed 0 bases at V and 0 bases at J, with 9 bases between. The CDR3 is 15 amino acids. CDR3 region: CASSLEAKASYEQYF. Written as DNA, the CDR3 is TGTGCCAGCAGCTTAGAGGCAAAGGCCTCCTACGAGCAGTACTTC.

This clonotype has ten or more counts. The chain has TRBV27 and TRBJ2-7; TRBD1 matches at 7 bases. The junction had 8 bases not matched to a gene; V was cut back by 6 bases and J by 3 bases. Germline loops: CDR1 MNHEY, CDR2 SMNVEV (reference sequence). The CDR3 consists of 14 residues. DNA for the CDR3: TGTGCCAGCAGCAATCGGGACAGAAACTACGAGCAGTACTTC. This translates into CASSNRDRNYEQYF.

This clonotype was detected ten times or more. This chain uses TRBV2 with TRBJ2-3, with 8 nucleotides matching TRBD1. Germline CDR1 reads SNHLY; CDR2 reads FYNNEI. This CDR3 is built from 15 residues. The junction had 5 bases not matched to a gene; V was cut back by 5 bases and J by 1 base. CDR3 amino acids: CASSTRGQGTDTQYF. The CDR3 nucleotides read TGTGCCAGCAGTACCCGGGGACAGGGCACAGATACGCAGTATTTT.

Many counts were recorded for this clonotype. The chain employs TRBV7-2 and TRBJ2-5, with D maybe TRBD1 (7 bases). Germline CDR1 is SGHTA and CDR2 is FQGNSA. Trimming removed 4 bases at V and 4 bases at J, with 19 bases between. The CDR3 consists of 16 residues. The CDR3 protein is CASSWQGVAVRETQYF. CDR3 DNA: TGTGCCAGCAGCTGGCAGGGGGTAGCGGTGAGAGAGACCCAGTACTTC.

This clonotype was seen at least ten times. The chain couples TRBV28 to TRBJ1-5, with TRBD1 identical over 9 bases. Germline V gives CDR1 MDHEN, CDR2 SYDVKM. The length of the CDR3 is 15 residues. V was pared by 3 bases and J by 7 bases, with 7 bases of the junction left unmatched. In DNA form, the CDR3 reads TGTGCCAGCAGTTTCAACAGGGGGCTTAGACAGCCCCAGCATTTT. Protein: CASSFNRGLRQPQHF.

This clonotype was recorded at least ten times. The CDR3 loop reads CASSATGGPTPEAFF. The CDR3 DNA is TGTGCCAGCAGTGCCACCGGGGGCCCGACCCCAGAAGCTTTCTTT. This chain connects TRBV27 to TRBJ1-1, with a weak D call TRBD1 (6 bases). This CDR3 has 15 residues. V lost 5 bases, J lost 8 bases, and 21 bases lay in between. Germline V lookup: CDR1 MNHEY, CDR2 SMNVEV (reference sequence).

This clonotype was seen a handful of times. This sequence may be a read error, since a much larger clone differs from it by one base. The chain links TRBV7-2 to TRBJ1-4; 7 nucleotides line up with TRBD1. The CDR3 covers 18 residues. CDR1 and CDR2 (germline): SGHTA, FQGNSA. The CDR3 here is CASSSLTGIDPTNENLFF. CDR3 in DNA: TGTGCCAGCAGCTCGCTGACAGGGATAGACCCAACTAATGAAAACCTGTTTTTT.

The V call is TRBV6-5, the J call TRBJ2-1, with a tentative D call TRBD2 (6 bases). V gave up 4 bases and J gave up 2 bases, with 9 bases separating them. The germline V gene encodes CDR1 MNHEY and CDR2 SVGAGI. The CDR3 loop spans 14 amino acids. CDR3 in DNA: TGTGCCAGCAGTTCTAGCGCAACCTACAATGAGCAGTTCTTC. Amino acid sequence: CASSSSATYNEQFF.

The chain employs TRBV27 and TRBJ2-1, with 12 bases aligning to TRBD2. The CDR3 runs to 16 residues. V gave up 3 bases and J gave up 5 bases; unmatched junction bases: 5. Germline lookup yields CDR1 MNHEY and CDR2 SMNVEV (reference sequence). CDR3 DNA: TGTGCCAGCAGTTTTACCCTAGCGGGAGGGGACAATGAGCAGTTCTTC. It yields the protein CASSFTLAGGDNEQFF.

The table lists this clonotype with many counts. In nucleotides, the CDR3 is TGTGCCAGCAGCTCCGGGACCTCACCAGAGACCCAGTACTTC. The encoded protein is CASSSGTSPETQYF. This chain links TRBV2 with TRBJ2-5; either TRBD1 or TRBD2 may supply D (5 bases each). The CDR3 length is 14 residues. V lost 6 bases, J lost 4 bases, and 15 bases lay in between. From germline, CDR1 is SNHLY and CDR2 FYNNEI.

This clonotype was recorded many times. The rearrangement joins TRBV7-6 to TRBJ2-2; maybe TRBD2 (5 bases). V lost 5 bases to trimming and J lost 5 bases, with 9 bases between them. This CDR3 region has 13 residues. Germline lookup yields CDR1 SGHVS and CDR2 FNYEAQ. CDR3 loop: CASSPRETGELFF. For the CDR3, the DNA is TGTGCCAGCAGCCCTCGGGAAACCGGGGAGCTGTTTTTT.

In DNA form, the CDR3 reads TGTGCCAGCGGCCTTTCTCGGTTCACAGATACGCAGTATTTT. It specifies CASGLSRFTDTQYF. The V call is TRBV12-3 or TRBV12-4, the J call TRBJ2-3; D is uncertain. Trimming took 8 bases from V and 2 from J, leaving 14 bases between them. CDR3 size: 14 residues.

The chain uses TRBV28 and TRBJ2-7; 7 bases map to TRBD1. CDR3 size: 13 residues. Germline loops: CDR1 MDHEN, CDR2 SYDVKM. V trimming: 7 bases; J trimming: 8 bases; junction bases outside the gene matches: 11. CDR3 protein: CASIEDRGGKQYF. As DNA, the CDR3 is TGTGCCAGCATTGAGGATAGAGGGGGCAAGCAGTACTTC.

This clonotype was seen ten or more times. V usage is TRBV27 and J usage is TRBJ1-4; D gene uncertain. V dropped 6 bases and J dropped 4 bases, with 9 bases sitting between them. Germline-derived CDR1 and CDR2 are MNHEY and SMNVEV (reference sequence). The CDR3 runs 13 residues. The CDR3 sequence is CASRGSYNEKLFF. CDR3 coding DNA: TGTGCCAGCAGAGGCAGCTATAATGAAAAACTGTTTTTT.